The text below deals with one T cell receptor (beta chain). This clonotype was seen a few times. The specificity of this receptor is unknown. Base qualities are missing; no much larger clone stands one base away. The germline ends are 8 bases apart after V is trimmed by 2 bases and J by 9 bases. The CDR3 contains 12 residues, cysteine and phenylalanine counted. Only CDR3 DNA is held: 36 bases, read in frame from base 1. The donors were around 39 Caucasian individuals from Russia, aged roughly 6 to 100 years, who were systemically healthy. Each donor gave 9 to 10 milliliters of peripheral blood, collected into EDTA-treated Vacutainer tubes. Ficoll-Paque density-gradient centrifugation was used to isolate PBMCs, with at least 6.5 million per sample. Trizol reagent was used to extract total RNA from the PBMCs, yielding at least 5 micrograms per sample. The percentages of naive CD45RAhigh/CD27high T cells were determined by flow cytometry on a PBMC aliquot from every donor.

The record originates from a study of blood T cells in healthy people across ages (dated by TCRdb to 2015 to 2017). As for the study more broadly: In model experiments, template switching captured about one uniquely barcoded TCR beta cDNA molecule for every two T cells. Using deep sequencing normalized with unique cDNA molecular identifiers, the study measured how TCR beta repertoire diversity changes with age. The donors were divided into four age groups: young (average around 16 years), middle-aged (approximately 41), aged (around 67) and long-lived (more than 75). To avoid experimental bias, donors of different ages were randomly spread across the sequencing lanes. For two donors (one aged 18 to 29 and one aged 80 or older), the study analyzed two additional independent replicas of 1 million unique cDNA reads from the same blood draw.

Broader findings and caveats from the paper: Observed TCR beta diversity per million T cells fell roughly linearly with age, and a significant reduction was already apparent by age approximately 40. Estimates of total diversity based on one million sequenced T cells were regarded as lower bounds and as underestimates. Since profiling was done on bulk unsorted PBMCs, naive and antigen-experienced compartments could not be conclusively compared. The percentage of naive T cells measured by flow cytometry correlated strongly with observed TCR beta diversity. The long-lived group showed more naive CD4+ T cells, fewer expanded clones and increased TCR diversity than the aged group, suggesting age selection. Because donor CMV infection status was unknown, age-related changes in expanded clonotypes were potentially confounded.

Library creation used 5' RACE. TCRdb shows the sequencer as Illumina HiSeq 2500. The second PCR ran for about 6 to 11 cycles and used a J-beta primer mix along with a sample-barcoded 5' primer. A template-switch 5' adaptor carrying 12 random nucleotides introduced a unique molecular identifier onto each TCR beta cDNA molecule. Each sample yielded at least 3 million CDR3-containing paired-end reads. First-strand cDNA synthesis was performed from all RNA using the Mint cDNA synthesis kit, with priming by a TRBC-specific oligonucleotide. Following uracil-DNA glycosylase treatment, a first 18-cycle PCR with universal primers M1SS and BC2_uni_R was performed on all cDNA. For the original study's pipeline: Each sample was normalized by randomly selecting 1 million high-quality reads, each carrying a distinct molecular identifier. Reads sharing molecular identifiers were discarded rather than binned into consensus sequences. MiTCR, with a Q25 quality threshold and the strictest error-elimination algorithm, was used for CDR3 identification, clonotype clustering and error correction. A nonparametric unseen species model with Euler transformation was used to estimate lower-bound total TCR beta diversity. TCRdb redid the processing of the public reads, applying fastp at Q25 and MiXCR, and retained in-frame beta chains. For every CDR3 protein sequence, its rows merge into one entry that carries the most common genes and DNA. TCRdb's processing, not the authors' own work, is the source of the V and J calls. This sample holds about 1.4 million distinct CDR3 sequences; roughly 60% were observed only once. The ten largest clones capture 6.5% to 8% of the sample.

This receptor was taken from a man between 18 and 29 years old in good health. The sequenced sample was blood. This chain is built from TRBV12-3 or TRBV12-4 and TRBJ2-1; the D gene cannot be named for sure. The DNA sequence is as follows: TGTGCCAGCAGTTTAAACGAACTTGAGCAGTTCTTC. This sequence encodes CASSLNELEQFF.